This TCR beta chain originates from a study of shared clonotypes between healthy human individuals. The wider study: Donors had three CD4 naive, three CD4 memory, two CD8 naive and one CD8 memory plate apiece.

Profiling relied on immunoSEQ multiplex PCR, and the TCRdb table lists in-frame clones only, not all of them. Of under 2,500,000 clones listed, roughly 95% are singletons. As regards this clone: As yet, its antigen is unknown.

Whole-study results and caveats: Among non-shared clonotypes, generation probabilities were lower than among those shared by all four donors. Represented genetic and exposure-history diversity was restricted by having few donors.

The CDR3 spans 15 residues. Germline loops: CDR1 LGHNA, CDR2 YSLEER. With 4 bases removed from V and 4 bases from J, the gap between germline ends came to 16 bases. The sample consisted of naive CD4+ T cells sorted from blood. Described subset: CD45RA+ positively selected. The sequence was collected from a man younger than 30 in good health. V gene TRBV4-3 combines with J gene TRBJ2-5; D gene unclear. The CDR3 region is CASSREMSWGETQYF. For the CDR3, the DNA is TGCGCCAGCAGCCGGGAAATGAGCTGGGGAGAGACCCAGTACTTC.